The 27 T cell receptor beta chains below were found in one sample sequenced in a study of shared clonotypes between healthy human individuals. The table came from immunoSEQ multiplex PCR; TCRdb's copy has only in-frame clones and leaves some out. The sample records 2,500,000 or so clones, approximately 90% being singletons. Sequenced material: naive CD4+ T cells sorted from blood. Subset meaning: CD45RA+ positively selected. The source is a man aged 18 to 35 in good health.

V and J are TRBV5-4 and TRBJ1-5; 8 bases are shared with TRBD1. This CDR3 is 15 amino acids long. Germline V CDR1 and CDR2: SGHNT, YYREEE (reference sequence). J lost 1 base, V lost 5 bases, and 5 bases had no gene match. The CDR3 sequence is CASSTGGESNQPQHF. Written as DNA, the CDR3 is TGTGCCAGCAGTACAGGGGGGGAAAGCAATCAGCCCCAGCATTTT.

The chain recombines TRBV2 with TRBJ2-5; 8 bases are shared with TRBD1. TRBJ2-7 explains the end of the DNA better; the J call may be wrong. This CDR3 has 14 residues. CDR1 is SNHLY and CDR2 is FYNNEI in the germline V gene. In nucleotides, the CDR3 is TGTGCCAGCAGGAGGGACAGGCTTACCTACGAGCAGTACTTC. Residues: CASRRDRLTYEQYF.

This clone was counted a single time. V gene TRBV4-1 combines with J gene TRBJ2-3; a possible D gene is TRBD1 (6 bases). V shed 4 bases and J shed 0 bases, with 17 bases lying between them. The CDR3 is 17 amino acids. CDR1 and CDR2 from the germline V gene are MGHRA and YSYEKL. This chain's CDR3 is CASSRIPGVTSTDTQYF. The CDR3 DNA reads as TGCGCCAGCAGCCGAATCCCAGGGGTTACTAGCACAGATACGCAGTATTTT.

This chain joins TRBV6-1 and TRBJ1-2, with 7 nucleotides matching TRBD1. V was clipped by 7 bases and J by 6 bases; unmatched bases: 14. In germline, CDR1 is MNHNS, CDR2 SASEGT. This CDR3 region has 15 residues. The DNA of the CDR3 is TGTGCCAGCACAGTGGTAGGACAGGTGGTACATGGCTACACCTTC. Amino acids: CASTVVGQVVHGYTF.

This chain connects TRBV5-3 to TRBJ1-6; maybe TRBD1 (6 bases). TRBV5-3 belongs to the ORF category, with a function that is uncertain. CDR3 size: 16 residues. V was cut by 0 bases and J by 9 bases, with 16 bases left in between. The CDR3 protein is CARSLGTGSAASPLHF. For the CDR3, the DNA is TGTGCCAGAAGCTTGGGCACAGGGAGCGCTGCTTCACCCCTCCACTTT.

The V call is TRBV18, the J call TRBJ1-3; D uncertain. V was cut by 4 bases and J by 4 bases, with 8 bases left in between. Germline V gives CDR1 KGHSH, CDR2 LQKENI. CDR3 length: 13 residues. CDR3: CASSQAEGNTIYF. Here the CDR3 DNA reads TGTGCCAGCTCACAGGCAGAAGGAAACACCATATATTTT.

J is TRBJ2-1 and V is TRBV28; tentative D call: TRBD1 (6 bases). The CDR3 extends over 19 amino acids. Germline CDR1 MDHEN, CDR2 SYDVKM. Trimming removed 0 bases at V and 2 bases at J, with 20 bases between. CDR3 protein: CASSLWARGGPGAYNEQFF. CDR3 coding DNA: TGTGCCAGCAGTTTATGGGCGCGTGGGGGCCCAGGTGCCTACAATGAGCAGTTCTTC.

This chain uses TRBV5-4 with TRBJ1-1, with D perhaps TRBD1 (5 bases). The V end lost 10 bases, the J end lost 3 bases, and 16 bases lay between the germline ends. The CDR3 is made up of 13 amino acids. CDR1 and CDR2 from the germline V gene are SGHNT and YYREEE (reference sequence). The CDR3 loop is CAFSPLGDTEAFF. The CDR3 nucleotides read TGTGCCTTCTCCCCCCTAGGGGACACTGAAGCTTTCTTT.

This clone was seen only once. This rearrangement joins TRBV28 to TRBJ2-7; a weak D match, TRBD1 (5 bases). Trimming removed 6 bases at V and 3 bases at J, with 12 bases between. This CDR3 comprises 13 residues. Germline loops: CDR1 MDHEN, CDR2 SYDVKM. CDR3 sequence: CASSLGAIYEQYF. The CDR3 nucleotides are TGTGCCAGCAGCCTAGGGGCGATCTACGAGCAGTACTTC.

This chain joins TRBV7-9 and TRBJ1-1; TRBD1 agrees at 7 bases. V was pared by 5 bases and J by 6 bases, with 9 bases of the junction left unmatched. This CDR3 is 14 amino acids long. CDR1 is SEHNR, CDR2 FQNEAQ, per germline (reference sequence). The CDR3 sequence is CASSLTGVTAEAFF. For the CDR3, the DNA is TGTGCCAGCAGCCTTACAGGGGTGACGGCTGAAGCTTTCTTT.

The rearrangement links TRBV5-1 to TRBJ2-7, with D possibly matching TRBD1 (5 bases). Trimming took 8 bases from V and 3 from J, leaving 18 bases between them. This CDR3 is 14 amino acids long. Germline V gives CDR1 SGHRS, CDR2 YFSETQ. This CDR3 is CASSFVAGYYEQYF. The DNA of the CDR3 is TGCGCCAGTTCCTTTGTGGCAGGGTACTACGAGCAGTACTTC. Supplemented by reference TRBV5-1 and TRBJ2-7, the full variable domain reads KAGVTQTPRYLIKTRGQQVTLSCSPISGHRSVSWYQQTPGQGLQFLFEYFSETQRNKGNFPGRFSGRQFSNSRSEMNVSTLELGDSALYLCASSFVAGYYEQYFGPGTRLTVT.

The chain combines TRBV6-4 with TRBJ1-5; D gene ambiguous. Germline CDR1 reads MRHNA; CDR2 reads SNTAGT. The CDR3 loop spans 13 amino acids. V was trimmed by 6 bases and J by 3 bases, leaving 9 bases between them. The CDR3 DNA follows: TGTGCCAGCAGCGCAGGCGCCAATCAGCCCCAGCATTTT. This codes for CASSAGANQPQHF.

The genes are TRBV6-1 and TRBJ1-2, with TRBD1 matching over 7 bases. The CDR3 sequence is 15 residues long. Per the germline V gene, CDR1 is MNHNS and CDR2 is SASEGT. Trimming at V came to 6 bases and at J to 0 bases, leaving 7 bases not matched to a gene. The CDR3 DNA sequence: TGTGCCAGCAGACCCCGACAGGGATCTAACTATGGCTACACCTTC. Residues: CASRPRQGSNYGYTF.

The gene calls are TRBV2 and TRBJ1-5; D perhaps matches TRBD1 (5 bases). Between the trimmed V and J ends, which lost 6 bases and 3 bases, there was a span of 15 bases. This CDR3 region has 15 residues. Per germline, CDR1 SNHLY and CDR2 FYNNEI. The CDR3 region is CASRPNPGTNQPQHF. CDR3 DNA sequence: TGTGCCAGCAGACCTAACCCCGGGACCAATCAGCCCCAGCATTTT.

V and J are TRBV11-1 and TRBJ2-5; tentative D call: TRBD2 (6 bases). This CDR3 comprises 17 residues. Germline lookup yields CDR1 SGHAT and CDR2 FQDESV (reference sequence). Trimming removed 5 bases from V and 1 base from J, with 20 bases in between. The CDR3 coding sequence is TGTGCCAGCAGCCACACGGCGGGGACGGTTAGCCAAGAGACCCAGTACTTC. It yields the protein CASSHTAGTVSQETQYF.

As to this clone: Other DNA sequences in this sample translate to the same CDR3. This chain joins TRBV7-2 and TRBJ1-2; D not resolved. CDR3 length: 13 amino acids. CDR1 and CDR2 (germline): SGHTA, FQGNSA. V was clipped by 5 bases and J by 5 bases, with 12 bases between them. The CDR3 spells CASSPDGGYGYTF. In DNA, the CDR3 is TGTGCCAGCAGCCCTGACGGAGGATATGGCTACACCTTC.

The chain couples TRBV14 to TRBJ1-1, with D uncertain. The germline V gene has CDR1 SGHDN and CDR2 FVKESK. V was clipped by 0 bases and J by 0 bases, with 11 bases between them. The CDR3 covers 16 residues. CDR3 sequence: CASSQESGPLNTEAFF. CDR3 DNA: TGTGCCAGCAGCCAAGAGTCCGGGCCCCTGAACACTGAAGCTTTCTTT.

This chain uses TRBV27 with TRBJ1-6; D is possibly TRBD1 (5 bases). CDR3 length equals 19 residues. Germline values: CDR1 MNHEY, CDR2 SMNVEV (reference sequence). With 0 bases removed from V and 0 bases from J, the gap between germline ends came to 15 bases. The CDR3 sequence is CASSLSKTGGSSYNSPLHF. The DNA of the CDR3 is TGTGCCAGCAGTTTATCGAAAACGGGGGGGAGCTCCTATAATTCACCCCTCCACTTT.

The V call is TRBV7-2, the J call TRBJ2-3; 8 bases map to TRBD2. The CDR3 covers 15 residues. Trimming at V came to 1 base and at J to 5 bases, leaving 5 bases not matched to a gene. The germline V gene has CDR1 SGHTA and CDR2 FQGNSA. Here the CDR3 reads CASSLGAAGEDTQYF. CDR3 coding DNA: TGTGCCAGCAGCTTAGGAGCAGCGGGAGAAGATACGCAGTATTTT.

The chain is built from TRBV9 and TRBJ2-7, with 15 positions matching TRBD2. This CDR3 has 18 amino acids. CDR1 and CDR2 from the germline V gene are SGDLS and YYNGEE. The V and J ends lost 4 bases and 1 base, in that order; junction bases with no gene match: 9. CDR3 in amino acids: CASSTWRTSGRGSYEQYF. CDR3 sequence (DNA): TGTGCCAGCAGCACCTGGAGGACTAGCGGGAGGGGGTCCTACGAGCAGTACTTC.

The chain links TRBV30 to TRBJ2-5, with D tentatively TRBD2 (6 bases). The CDR3 extends over 11 amino acids. Between the trimmed V and J ends, which lost 4 bases and 10 bases, there was a span of 13 bases. Germline values: CDR1 GTSNPN, CDR2 SVGIG (reference sequence). The CDR3 sequence: CAWTQRRDQYF. CDR3 bases: TGTGCCTGGACCCAGAGGAGGGACCAGTACTTC.

V is TRBV18 and J is TRBJ2-1; tentative D call: TRBD2 (6 bases). Germline CDR1 KGHSH, CDR2 LQKENI. The CDR3 loop spans 16 amino acids. V lost 4 bases, J lost 3 bases, and 16 bases lay in between. The CDR3 spells CASSLGRDRVYNEQFF. The CDR3 DNA reads as TGTGCCAGCTCACTGGGGCGGGACCGCGTCTACAATGAGCAGTTCTTC.

Concerning this clone itself: This same CDR3 is encoded by further DNA sequences in the sample. The rearrangement joins TRBV18 to TRBJ2-5; no firm D call. V dropped 6 bases and J dropped 1 base, with 9 bases sitting between them. Germline CDR1 reads KGHSH; CDR2 reads LQKENI. The CDR3 runs 13 residues. This CDR3 reads CASSPRSQETQYF. The CDR3 DNA reads as TGTGCCAGCTCCCCAAGATCCCAAGAGACCCAGTACTTC.

The chain recombines TRBV4-1 with TRBJ2-1; TRBD2 agrees at 10 bases. CDR1 is MGHRA and CDR2 is YSYEKL in the germline V gene. V lost 4 bases, J lost 4 bases, and 7 bases stayed unmatched. CDR3 length: 16 residues. The CDR3 loop reads CASSPPRTSGYNEQFF. CDR3 DNA: TGCGCCAGCAGCCCCCCGCGGACTAGCGGTTACAATGAGCAGTTCTTC.

The chain has TRBV4-3 and TRBJ2-2; D is uncertain. V was clipped by 1 base and J by 0 bases, with 9 bases between them. Germline V CDR1 and CDR2: LGHNA, YSLEER. The CDR3 is 16 residues long. The CDR3 DNA reads as TGCGCCAGCAGCCAAGTGGCAGCCGCGAACACCGGGGAGCTGTTTTTT. It specifies CASSQVAAANTGELFF.

The chain employs TRBV5-4 and TRBJ1-1; 10 bases agree with TRBD1. With 0 bases clipped from V and 4 bases from J, the junction kept 6 bases outside the gene matches. The CDR3 spans 16 residues. Germline lookup yields CDR1 SGHNT and CDR2 YYREEE (reference sequence). DNA for the CDR3: TGTGCCAGCAGCTTGGCGGACAGGGGGGGGACCACTGAAGCTTTCTTT. Amino acid sequence: CASSLADRGGTTEAFF.

This rearrangement joins TRBV21-1 to TRBJ2-3; the listed D gene, TRBD1, was not tested against the DNA. TRBV21-1 is deemed a pseudogene. The CDR3 has 16 residues. The CDR3: CASNLYRDREEDTQYF. The CDR3 bases are TGTGCCAGCAACCTATACCGGGACAGGGAAGAAGATACGCAGTATTTT.